One and the same sample provided the 5 T cell receptor beta chains below, sequenced in a study of T cells after yellow fever vaccination. TCRdb recomputed calls from the 5' RACE reads with MiXCR, one row per CDR3 protein. The profile shows 250,000 to 300,000 distinct CDR3 sequences, around 9.3% of them singletons. The sample here was CD4+ T cells sorted from PBMCs, taken 5 days after the yellow fever booster vaccination. These receptors originate from a man aged 18 to 30 who received the YFV17D yellow fever vaccine.

The chain uses TRBV28 and TRBJ1-2; D not resolved. The V gene's germline CDR1 is MDHEN and CDR2 SYDVKM. The V end lost 6 bases, the J end lost 2 bases, and 13 bases lay between the germline ends. The CDR3 runs 14 residues. The CDR3 DNA sequence: TGTGCCAGCAGGGCCCAGATGGGGAACTATGGCTACACCTTC. Its protein product is CASRAQMGNYGYTF.

This clonotype was seen a few times. The gene calls are TRBV7-2 and TRBJ2-5; D is uncertain. Trimming shortened V by 5 bases and J by 5 bases, and 9 bases separated the two germline ends. Germline-derived CDR1 and CDR2 are SGHTA and FQGNSA. This CDR3 is 12 amino acids long. Written as DNA, the CDR3 is TGTGCCAGCAGCGCAGCAAGGGAGACCCAGTACTTC. As protein: CASSAARETQYF.

This clonotype was detected a few times. The DNA of the CDR3 is TGCGCCAGCAGCTTGGGGGCTAGCCAATCCTACAATGAGCAGTTCTTC. It translates to CASSLGASQSYNEQFF. The chain uses TRBV5-1 and TRBJ2-1, with D possibly TRBD2 on 5 matching bases. V lost 0 bases to trimming and J lost 1 base, with 11 bases between them. The germline V gene has CDR1 SGHRS and CDR2 YFSETQ. The CDR3 spans 16 residues.

Many counts were recorded for this clonotype. The rearrangement uses TRBV5-1 and TRBJ2-1, with D maybe TRBD1 (5 bases). The CDR3 runs to 16 residues. Germline CDR1 reads SGHRS; CDR2 reads YFSETQ. The V and J ends lost 1 base and 6 bases respectively, with 17 bases between them. The CDR3 nucleotides are TGCGCCAGCAGCTTGCAATTGGATTTAGGGGCCAATGAGCAGTTCTTC. It yields the protein CASSLQLDLGANEQFF.

This clonotype occurred a few times. V gene TRBV10-3 combines with J gene TRBJ2-5; 7 bases are a match to TRBD1. V lost 6 bases, J lost 2 bases, and 9 bases stayed unmatched. The CDR3 consists of 15 residues. Per germline, CDR1 ENHRY and CDR2 SYGVKD. The CDR3 bases are TGTGCCATCAGGCCGGACAGGTCCCCACAAGAGACCCAGTACTTC. It yields the protein CAIRPDRSPQETQYF.